This entry lists 26 T cell receptor beta chains sequenced from one sample in a study of tumor and adjacent non-tumor tissue in lung cancer. The library came from three nested PCR rounds adapted from ARM-PCR protocols. One entry per CDR3 protein results from TCRdb running MiXCR on the multiplex PCR reads. Of approximately 100,000 distinct CDR3 sequences in the sample, about 75% were seen once. RNA was extracted from bulk tissue without any cell sorting. The sample comprised lung tumor tissue. The receptors originated from a woman aged 55 to 70 with non-small cell lung cancer.

A note on this clonotype: At one end, the junction sequence differs from germline, possibly due to a read error. The chain uses TRBV4-2 and TRBJ1-2, with 7 bases that match TRBD1. The germline V gene has CDR1 LGHNA and CDR2 YNFKEQ. This CDR3 is 14 amino acids long. CDR3 sequence (DNA): TGTGCCAGCAGGCAAGTCTCCAGGGGGTGTGGCTACACCTTC. Its protein product is CASRQVSRGCGYTF.

As for this clonotype: The junction departs from the called germline gene at one end, perhaps through a read error. This chain links TRBV6-5 with TRBJ2-7; no definite D call. Germline V gene lookup returns CDR1 MNHEY and CDR2 SVGAGI. CDR3 length: 13 amino acids. Written as DNA, the CDR3 is TGTGCCTGCAGTTACTCCCGTGTAAGCGAGCAGTACTTC. This encodes CACSYSRVSEQYF.

A word on this clonotype: Sequence at one end of the junction differs from germline and may be a read error. This chain connects TRBV11-2 to TRBJ2-5, with 12 bases aligning to TRBD1. Germline CDR1 and CDR2: SGHAT and FQNNGV. There are 15 residues in the CDR3. The CDR3, as DNA: TGTGCTAGCAGCTCGACAGGGACAGGGGGCGGGGCCCACTACTTC. Its translation is CASSSTGTGGGAHYF.

Comments on this clonotype: This could be a read error, since a much larger clone is one nucleotide away. V is TRBV6-6 and J is TRBJ2-3; TRBD2 agrees at 9 bases. The CDR3 contains 15 residues. Germline values: CDR1 MNHNY, CDR2 SVGAGI (reference sequence). The DNA of the CDR3 is TGTGCCGGCAGTTACAAGCGGGAGGGCACAGATACGCAGTATTTT. It translates to CAGSYKREGTDTQYF.

A single count supports this clonotype. The conserved final phenylalanine or tryptophan is absent from the CDR3, which likely points to a read error. The rearrangement links TRBV12-3 or TRBV12-4 to TRBJ1-1, with D possibly TRBD1 on 5 matching bases. The CDR3 spans 15 residues. Trimming shortened V by 3 bases and J by 4 bases, and 15 bases separated the two germline ends. CDR3 sequence reads: CASSFQRRQGTEAFI. The CDR3 nucleotides are TGTGCCAGCAGTTTTCAAAGGAGGCAGGGCACTGAAGCTTTCATT.

Comments on this clonotype: The CDR3 does not end in the conserved phenylalanine or tryptophan, so this is likely a read error. The chain has TRBV4-1 and TRBJ2-7; D is possibly TRBD1 (6 bases). The germline V and J ends were trimmed by 0 bases and 9 bases, with 18 bases remaining between them. CDR3 length equals 15 residues. CDR1 and CDR2 from the germline V gene are MGHRA and YSYEKL. The CDR3 nucleotides are TGCGCCAGCAGCCAAGATCGAGGACAGTCAGTCCTGCAGTACATC. This codes for CASSQDRGQSVLQYI.

Details on this clonotype: One end of the junction is discordant with germline, which a read error may explain. This sequence joins TRBV6-1 and TRBJ1-5; D is possibly TRBD1 (5 bases). The CDR3 is 17 amino acids. The germline CDR1 and CDR2 sequences are MNHNS and SASEGT. CDR3 nucleotides: TGTGCCAGCAGTGAGGGTAGGACGGCAGGGAGCAATCAGTCCCAGCATTTT. Its translation is CASSEGRTAGSNQSQHF.

This clonotype was counted a single time. A clone one base away is much larger, so this may be a read error. The chain links TRBV4-2 to TRBJ2-7; 14 bases agree with TRBD2. This CDR3 contains 17 residues. Germline V gene sequence: CDR1 LGHNA, CDR2 YNFKEQ. CDR3 in DNA: TGTGCCAGGAGCCAGGAGAAGACTAGCGGGAGGGCGTGGGAGCAGTACTTC. Its translation is CARSQEKTSGRAWEQYF.

The table lists this clonotype with a few counts. A junction boundary mismatches the germline segment, possibly from a read error. This chain uses TRBV29-1 with TRBJ1-2; 8 bases are shared with TRBD1. The V gene's germline CDR1 is SQVTM and CDR2 ANQGSEA. The CDR3 loop spans 12 amino acids. As DNA, the CDR3 is TGCAACGGCGGACAGGGAGACTATGGTTACACCTTC. This encodes CNGGQGDYGYTF.

With regard to this clonotype: A much larger clonotype is one base distant, so this may be a read error. This likely comes from a read error, as the CDR3 has no conserved phenylalanine or tryptophan at its end. The V call is TRBV28, the J call TRBJ1-4; no firm D call. This CDR3 has 14 amino acids. Germline V CDR1 and CDR2: MDHEN, SYDVKM. Trimming shortened V by 1 base and J by 8 bases, and 11 bases separated the two germline ends. The CDR3 here is CASSLYGGGEKLFI. The DNA of the CDR3 is TGTGCCAGCAGTTTATATGGAGGCGGCGAAAAACTGTTTATT.

For this clonotype: Sequence at one end of the junction differs from germline and may be a read error. The genes are TRBV11-2 and TRBJ2-7; 11 nucleotides match TRBD2. The CDR3 consists of 15 residues. Germline CDR1 is SGHAT and CDR2 is FQNNGV. The CDR3 reads CASSYGTSGCYDQYF. CDR3 coding DNA: TGTGCCAGCAGCTACGGGACTAGCGGATGCTACGATCAGTATTTC.

Notes on this clonotype: A read error is possible here, since a much larger clone lies one base away. The chain links TRBV12-3 or TRBV12-4 to TRBJ1-2; D is undetermined. The CDR3 contains 12 residues. CDR3 amino acids: CTSSLEAGQKAF. The CDR3 bases are TGTACCAGCAGTTTGGAGGCGGGTCAGAAGGCCTTC.

The sample holds a few counts of this clonotype. One junction end disagrees with the germline gene, perhaps due to a read error. The rearrangement uses TRBV11-3 and TRBJ2-1; 9 bases line up with TRBD2. The CDR3 loop spans 15 amino acids. Germline V gives CDR1 SGHNT, CDR2 YENEEA. The CDR3 spells CVSTYSGGSYNEQFF. CDR3 DNA sequence: TGTGTCAGCACCTATAGCGGGGGCTCCTACAATGAGCAGTTCTTC.

A word on this clonotype: A much larger clone lies a single base off, so this may be a read error. CDR3 sequence (DNA): TGTGCCAGCAGTTTCTCCGGGACAGGGACAACCGAGGAGCTGTTTTTT. This codes for CASSFSGTGTTEELFF. This chain connects TRBV12-3 or TRBV12-4 to TRBJ2-2; 9 positions agree with TRBD1. The CDR3 extends over 16 amino acids.

V is TRBV30 and J is TRBJ2-1; the match to TRBD2 covers 12 bases. V shed 4 bases and J 5 bases; nucleotides not matched to a gene: 15. The CDR3 is 18 amino acids. The germline V gene has CDR1 GTSNPN and CDR2 SVGIG (reference sequence). The CDR3 nucleotides are TGTGCCTGGACCCCCGGACTAGCGGGAAATACCAACCACAATGAGCAGTTCTTC. It is translated as CAWTPGLAGNTNHNEQFF.

In this sample, this clonotype turned up a few times. This sequence joins TRBV20-1 and TRBJ2-3, with 11 positions matching TRBD2. The trim removed 0 bases at V and 1 base at J, leaving 6 bases unmatched. Germline assignment: CDR1 DFQATT and CDR2 SNEGSKA (reference sequence). The CDR3 has 17 amino acids. The CDR3 DNA reads as TGCAGTGCTAGAGACGCTAGCGGGAGGCTTGGCACAGATACGCAGTATTTT. Its protein is CSARDASGRLGTDTQYF.

This clonotype was counted a few times. A much more abundant neighbour one base away suggests this may be a read error. This chain connects TRBV11-1 to TRBJ1-5; D gene uncertain. The V gene's germline CDR1 is SGHAT and CDR2 FQDESV (reference sequence). The ends were cut back, 7 bases at V and 6 bases at J, with 13 bases in the middle. CDR3 size: 13 residues. CDR3 coding DNA: TGTGCCAGCAACTTGGTGGGAGGTCAGCCCCAGCATTTT. Protein: CASNLVGGQPQHF.

In the case of this clonotype: At one of its ends the junction is not consistent with the germline gene, which may arise from a read error. The chain uses TRBV29-1 and TRBJ2-1; either TRBD1 or TRBD2 may supply D (5 bases each). Germline loops: CDR1 SQVTM, CDR2 ANQGSEA. The CDR3 has 12 amino acids. For the CDR3, the DNA is TGCAGCGTTAGCCGCAGGGCGGGTGAGCGGTTCTTC. Residues: CSVSRRAGERFF.

With regard to this clonotype: The CDR3 end shows no conserved phenylalanine or tryptophan, and so a read error is likely. The V call is TRBV11-2, the J call TRBJ1-2, with D possibly matching TRBD1 (5 bases). The CDR3 has 15 residues. Germline V gene lookup returns CDR1 SGHAT and CDR2 FQNNGV. Trimming left V 10 bases short and J 1 base short, with 19 bases between. CDR3 protein: CANSPGGNFNYGYTI. The CDR3 DNA sequence: TGTGCCAACAGTCCCGGGGGGAACTTTAACTATGGCTACACCATC.

V gene TRBV28 combines with J gene TRBJ1-4; D not resolved. The CDR3 has 15 amino acids. Germline-derived CDR1 and CDR2 are MDHEN and SYDVKM. V was cut by 8 bases and J by 0 bases, with 13 bases left in between. CDR3 coding DNA: TGTGCCAGCTCGAGGACGGTTGCAACTAATGAAAAACTGTTTTTT. Translating gives CASSRTVATNEKLFF.

As to this clonotype: One junction end does not reproduce the germline sequence, and a read error may be involved. V gene TRBV20-1 combines with J gene TRBJ2-1; D is uncertain. Germline V gene data show CDR1 as DFQATT and CDR2 as SNEGSKA (reference sequence). This CDR3 has 15 residues. CDR3: CGAPVPRYTYNEQFF. CDR3 nucleotides: TGCGGTGCACCGGTACCGAGGTATACCTACAATGAGCAGTTCTTC.

For this clonotype: This sequence may be a read error, since a much larger clone differs from it by one base. Because the CDR3 is missing its conserved closing phenylalanine or tryptophan, this is likely a read error. The CDR3 DNA is TGTGCCTGGGGAGACTACGAGCAGTACCTC. This gives the protein CAWGDYEQYL. The V and J genes are TRBV30 and TRBJ2-7; no reliable D call. The CDR3 totals 10 residues. Germline V gives CDR1 GTSNPN, CDR2 SVGIG (reference sequence). V lost 5 bases, J lost 3 bases, and 5 bases lay in between.

This sequence joins TRBV10-3 and TRBJ1-1; D is perhaps TRBD1 (5 bases). Trimming removed 4 bases from V and 4 bases from J, with 16 bases in between. The CDR3 spans 15 residues. Germline V lookup: CDR1 ENHRY, CDR2 SYGVKD. The CDR3 loop reads CAISASAGPSTEAFF. The CDR3 DNA reads as TGTGCCATCAGTGCGTCAGCGGGGCCGAGCACTGAAGCTTTCTTT.

Comments on this clonotype: The CDR3 carries no conserved terminal phenylalanine or tryptophan, so it likely arises from a read error. The gene calls are TRBV12-3 or TRBV12-4 and TRBJ2-5, with 7 bases identical to TRBD2. V gave up 5 bases and J gave up 5 bases; unmatched junction bases: 5. This CDR3 contains 13 residues. The CDR3 DNA sequence: TGTGCCAGCAGTGCGGGACTAAACGAGACCCAGTACTAC. This encodes CASSAGLNETQYY.

This clonotype was counted ten times or more. This rearrangement joins TRBV11-3 to TRBJ2-7, with D maybe TRBD1 (5 bases). This CDR3 has 15 amino acids. CDR1 and CDR2 from the germline V gene are SGHNT and YENEEA. V shed 1 base and J shed 5 bases, with 15 bases lying between them. CDR3 DNA: TGTGCCAGCAGCTTAGGTTCAGGGATGGTCGACGAGCAGTACTTC. This encodes CASSLGSGMVDEQYF.

Concerning this clonotype: Mismatch with germline at one junction end may stem from a read error. The chain recombines TRBV5-1 with TRBJ1-5; 8 bases agree with TRBD1. From germline, CDR1 is SGHRS and CDR2 YFSETQ. The CDR3 runs to 15 residues. The CDR3 DNA reads TGCGCCAGCAGCCCGCGGACAGGGAAGGATCAGCCCCACCATTTT. It codes for CASSPRTGKDQPHHF.